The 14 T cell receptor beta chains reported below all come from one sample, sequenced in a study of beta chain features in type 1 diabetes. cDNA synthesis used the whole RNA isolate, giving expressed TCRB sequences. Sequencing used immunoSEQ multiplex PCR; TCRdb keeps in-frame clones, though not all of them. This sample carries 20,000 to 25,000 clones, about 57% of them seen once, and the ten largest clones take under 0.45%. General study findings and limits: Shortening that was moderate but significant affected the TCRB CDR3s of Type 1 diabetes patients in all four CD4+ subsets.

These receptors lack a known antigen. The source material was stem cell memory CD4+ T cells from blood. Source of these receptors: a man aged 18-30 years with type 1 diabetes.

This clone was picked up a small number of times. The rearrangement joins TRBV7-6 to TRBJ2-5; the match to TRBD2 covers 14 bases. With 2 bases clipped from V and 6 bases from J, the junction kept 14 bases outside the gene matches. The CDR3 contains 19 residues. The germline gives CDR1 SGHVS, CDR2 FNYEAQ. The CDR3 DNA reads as TGTGCCAGCAGCTTACCAGGACTAGCGGGAGGCGTTTTGGTGAAGACCCAGTACTTC. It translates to CASSLPGLAGGVLVKTQYF.

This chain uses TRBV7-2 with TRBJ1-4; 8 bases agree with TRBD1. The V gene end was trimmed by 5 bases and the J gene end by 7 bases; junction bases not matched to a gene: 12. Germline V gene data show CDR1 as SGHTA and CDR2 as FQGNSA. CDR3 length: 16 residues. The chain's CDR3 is CASSDGQGQLGEKLFF. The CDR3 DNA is TGTGCCAGCAGCGACGGACAGGGCCAATTGGGTGAAAAACTGTTTTTT. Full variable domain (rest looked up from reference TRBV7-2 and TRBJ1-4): GAGVSQSPSNKVTEKGKDVELRCDPISGHTALYWYRQSLGQGLEFLIYFQGNSAPDKSGLPSDRFSAERTGGSVSTLTIQRTQQEDSAVYLCASSDGQGQLGEKLFFGSGTQLSVL.

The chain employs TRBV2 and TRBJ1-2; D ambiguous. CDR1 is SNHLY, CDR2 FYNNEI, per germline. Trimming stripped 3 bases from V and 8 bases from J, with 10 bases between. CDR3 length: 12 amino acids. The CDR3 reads CASSERTGGYTF. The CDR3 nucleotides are TGTGCCAGCAGTGAGAGAACGGGAGGCTACACCTTC.

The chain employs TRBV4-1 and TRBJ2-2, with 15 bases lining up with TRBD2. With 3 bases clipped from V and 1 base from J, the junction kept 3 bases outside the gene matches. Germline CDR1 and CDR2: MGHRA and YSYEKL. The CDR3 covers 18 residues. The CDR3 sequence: CASSQWGLAGGNTGELFF. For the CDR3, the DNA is TGCGCCAGCAGCCAGTGGGGACTAGCGGGAGGGAACACCGGGGAGCTGTTTTTT.

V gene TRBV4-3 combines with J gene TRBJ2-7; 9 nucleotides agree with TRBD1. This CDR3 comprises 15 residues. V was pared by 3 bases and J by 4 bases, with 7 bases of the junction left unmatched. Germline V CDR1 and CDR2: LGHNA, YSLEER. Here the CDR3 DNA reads TGCGCCAGCAGCCAGGGACAGGGATGGGGTTACGAGCAGTACTTC. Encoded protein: CASSQGQGWGYEQYF.

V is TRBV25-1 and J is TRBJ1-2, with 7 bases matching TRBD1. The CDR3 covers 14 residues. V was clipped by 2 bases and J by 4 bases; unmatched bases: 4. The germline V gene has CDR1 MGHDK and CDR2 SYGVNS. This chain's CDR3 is CASSERDRLYGYTF. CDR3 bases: TGTGCCAGCAGTGAACGGGACAGACTCTATGGCTACACCTTC.

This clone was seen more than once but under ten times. In DNA, the CDR3 is TGTGCCAGCAGCTTTGTCTACCCAGGACAGGGTTGGACAGATACGCAGTATTTT. Protein sequence: CASSFVYPGQGWTDTQYF. V and J are TRBV7-9 and TRBJ2-3, with 8 bases identical to TRBD1. The CDR3 totals 18 residues. CDR1 SEHNR and CDR2 FQNEAQ come from the germline V gene (reference sequence). Unmatched junction bases numbered 14, after V lost 3 bases and J lost 3 bases.

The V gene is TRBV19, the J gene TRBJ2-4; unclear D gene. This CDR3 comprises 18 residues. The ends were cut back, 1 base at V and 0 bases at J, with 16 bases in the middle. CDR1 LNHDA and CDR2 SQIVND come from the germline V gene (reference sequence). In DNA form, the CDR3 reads TGTGCCAGTAGTATAGTCGGTCCAGCGTCGCTAGCCAAAAACATTCAGTACTTC. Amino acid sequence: CASSIVGPASLAKNIQYF.

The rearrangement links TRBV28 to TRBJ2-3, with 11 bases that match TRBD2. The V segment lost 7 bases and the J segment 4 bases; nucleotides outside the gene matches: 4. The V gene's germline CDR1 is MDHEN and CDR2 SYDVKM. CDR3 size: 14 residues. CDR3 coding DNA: TGTGCCAGCAATCCTAGCGGGAGGTCAGATACGCAGTATTTT. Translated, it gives CASNPSGRSDTQYF.

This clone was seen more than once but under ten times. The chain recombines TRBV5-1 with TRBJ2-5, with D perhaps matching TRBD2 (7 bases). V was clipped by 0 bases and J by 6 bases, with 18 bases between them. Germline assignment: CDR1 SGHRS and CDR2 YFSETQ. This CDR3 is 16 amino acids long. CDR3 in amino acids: CASSLDRGAGEQTQYF. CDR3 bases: TGCGCCAGCAGCTTGGATCGGGGGGCGGGAGAACAGACCCAGTACTTC.

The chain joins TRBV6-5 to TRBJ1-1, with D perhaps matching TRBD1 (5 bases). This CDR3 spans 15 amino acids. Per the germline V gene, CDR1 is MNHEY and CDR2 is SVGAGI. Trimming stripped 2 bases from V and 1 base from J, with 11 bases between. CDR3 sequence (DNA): TGTGCCAGCAGTTACGCAGGGAATAAGAACACTGAAGCTTTCTTT. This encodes CASSYAGNKNTEAFF.

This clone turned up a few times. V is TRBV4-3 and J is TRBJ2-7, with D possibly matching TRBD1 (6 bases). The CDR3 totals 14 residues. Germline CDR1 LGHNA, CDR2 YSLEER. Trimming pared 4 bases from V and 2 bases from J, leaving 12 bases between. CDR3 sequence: CASSLRDTTYEQYF. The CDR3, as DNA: TGCGCCAGCAGCCTCCGGGACACGACCTACGAGCAGTACTTC.

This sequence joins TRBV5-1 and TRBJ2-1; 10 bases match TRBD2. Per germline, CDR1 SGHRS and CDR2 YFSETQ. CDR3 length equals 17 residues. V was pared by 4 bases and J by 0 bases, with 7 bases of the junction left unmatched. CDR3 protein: CASSTGLADSSYNEQFF. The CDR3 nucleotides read TGCGCCAGCAGCACAGGACTAGCGGATTCCTCCTACAATGAGCAGTTCTTC. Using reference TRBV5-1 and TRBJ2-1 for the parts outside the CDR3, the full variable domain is KAGVTQTPRYLIKTRGQQVTLSCSPISGHRSVSWYQQTPGQGLQFLFEYFSETQRNKGNFPGRFSGRQFSNSRSEMNVSTLELGDSALYLCASSTGLADSSYNEQFFGPGTRLTVL.

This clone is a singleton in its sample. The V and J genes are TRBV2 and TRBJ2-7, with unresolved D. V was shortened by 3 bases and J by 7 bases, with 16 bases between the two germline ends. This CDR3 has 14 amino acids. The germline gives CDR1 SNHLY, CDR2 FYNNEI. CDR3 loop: CASSERGSREEQYF. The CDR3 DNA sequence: TGTGCCAGCAGTGAGAGAGGATCAAGAGAGGAGCAGTACTTC.